These 4 T cell receptor beta chains originate from one sample sequenced in a study of beta chain features in type 1 diabetes. Every isolated RNA sample was fully reverse transcribed, so sequencing captured expressed TCRB transcripts. TCRdb keeps only in-frame clones here, not all; method: immunoSEQ multiplex PCR. The sample lists some 400,000 clones, more than 12% occurring once. Material for sequencing was naive CD4+ T cells from blood. The receptors shown here come from a woman under 30 in good health.

This chain links TRBV7-2 with TRBJ2-1; a possible D gene is TRBD2 (6 bases). The CDR3 is made up of 17 amino acids. Trimming stripped 2 bases from V and 5 bases from J, with 19 bases between. The germline CDR1 and CDR2 sequences are SGHTA and FQGNSA. The CDR3 is CASSLWGGWVRDNEQFF. The DNA for the CDR3 is TGTGCCAGCAGCTTATGGGGAGGTTGGGTAAGGGACAATGAGCAGTTCTTC.

This chain connects TRBV18 to TRBJ2-5; 7 nucleotides match TRBD1. With V trimmed by 4 bases and J by 2 bases, 4 bases remained unmatched. Germline V lookup: CDR1 KGHSH, CDR2 LQKENI. CDR3 size: 14 residues. CDR3 amino acids: CASSLTGTQETQYF. The DNA of the CDR3 is TGTGCCAGCTCACTGACAGGGACACAAGAGACCCAGTACTTC. The full variable domain, completed using reference TRBV18 and TRBJ2-5, is NAGVMQNPRHLVRRRGQEARLRCSPMKGHSHVYWYRQLPEEGLKFMVYLQKENIIDESGMPKERFSAEFPKEGPSILRIQQVVRGDSAAYFCASSLTGTQETQYFGPGTRLLVL.

This clone was found a few times. The chain is built from TRBV30 and TRBJ2-1; TRBD1 matches at 7 bases. CDR1 GTSNPN and CDR2 SVGIG come from the germline V gene (reference sequence). This CDR3 has 14 amino acids. With V trimmed by 2 bases and J by 9 bases, 10 bases remained unmatched. CDR3: CAWSPGGSVGEQFF. The CDR3 DNA reads TGTGCCTGGAGTCCAGGGGGATCGGTGGGTGAGCAGTTCTTC.

This sequence joins TRBV2 and TRBJ2-7; D remains unclear. The length of the CDR3 is 12 residues. CDR1 and CDR2 (germline): SNHLY, FYNNEI. V was cut by 1 base and J by 4 bases, with 5 bases left in between. The CDR3 loop reads CASSEDRYEQYF. For the CDR3, the DNA is TGTGCCAGCAGTGAAGACCGGTACGAGCAGTACTTC.